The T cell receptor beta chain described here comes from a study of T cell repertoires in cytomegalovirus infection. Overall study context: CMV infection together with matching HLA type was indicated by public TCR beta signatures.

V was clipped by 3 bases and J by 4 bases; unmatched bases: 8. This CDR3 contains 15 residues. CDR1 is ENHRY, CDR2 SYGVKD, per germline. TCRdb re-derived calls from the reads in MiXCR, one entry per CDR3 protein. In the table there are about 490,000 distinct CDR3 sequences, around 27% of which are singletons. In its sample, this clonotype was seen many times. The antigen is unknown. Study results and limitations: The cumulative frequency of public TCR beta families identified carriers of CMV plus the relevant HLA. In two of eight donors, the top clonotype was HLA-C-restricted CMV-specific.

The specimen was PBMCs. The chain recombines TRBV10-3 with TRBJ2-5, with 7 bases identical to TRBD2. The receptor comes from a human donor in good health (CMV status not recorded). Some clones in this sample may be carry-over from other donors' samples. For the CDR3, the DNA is TGTGCCATCAGTGAAGGATCGGGAGGTGTAGAGACCCAGTACTTC. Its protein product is CAISEGSGGVETQYF.